The 7 T cell receptor beta chains presented below share a single source sample, sequenced in a study of siplizumab effects on memory and regulatory T cells. Here immunoSEQ multiplex PCR was the method, and the copy in TCRdb shows in-frame clones only, minus some. The sample contains about 99,000 clones, 93% of which appear only once. Sequenced input: Tregs sorted from blood. The origin of the receptors is a human donor in good health.

The chain employs TRBV7-2 and TRBJ2-3, with D possibly being TRBD1 (6 bases). Trimming left V 3 bases short and J 6 bases short, with 10 bases between. This CDR3 is built from 13 residues. In germline, CDR1 is SGHTA, CDR2 FQGNSA. This CDR3 reads CASSFRQADTQYF. Written as DNA, the CDR3 is TGTGCCAGCAGCTTTCGACAGGCCGATACGCAGTATTTT.

This clone was counted once. This chain links TRBV18 with TRBJ2-7; D is possibly TRBD1 or TRBD2 (6 bases each). The CDR3 sequence is 15 residues long. The germline V and J ends were trimmed by 6 bases and 0 bases, with 15 bases remaining between them. Germline V gives CDR1 KGHSH, CDR2 LQKENI. For the CDR3, the DNA is TGTGCCAGCTCGGGGGGCCACACATACTCCTACGAGCAGTACTTC. As protein: CASSGGHTYSYEQYF.

The gene calls are TRBV5-1 and TRBJ1-1, with D possibly matching TRBD1 (5 bases). Trimming pared 0 bases from V and 0 bases from J, leaving 15 bases between. Germline CDR1 SGHRS, CDR2 YFSETQ. The CDR3 has 17 amino acids. The DNA for the CDR3 is TGCGCCAGCAGCTTGGGGGCAGGGATGCCACTGAACACTGAAGCTTTCTTT. Its protein product is CASSLGAGMPLNTEAFF.

This chain joins TRBV6-1 and TRBJ2-3; D ambiguous. V was cut by 8 bases and J by 14 bases, with 14 bases left in between. The germline V gene encodes CDR1 MNHNS and CDR2 SASEGT. The CDR3 has 10 residues. In nucleotides, the CDR3 is TGTGCCAGCGCGGCGCTGGGGATGTATTTT. It is translated as CASAALGMYF.

The chain combines TRBV6-5 with TRBJ2-2; D perhaps matches TRBD1 (6 bases). Trimming shortened V by 6 bases and J by 4 bases, and 15 bases separated the two germline ends. Germline CDR1 and CDR2: MNHEY and SVGAGI. CDR3 length equals 15 residues. CDR3 in amino acids: CASSLQGLSTGELFF. The CDR3 region has the DNA TGTGCCAGCAGCCTACAGGGATTGAGCACCGGGGAGCTGTTTTTT.

This clone was observed a handful of times. The V gene is TRBV18, the J gene TRBJ1-4; D is unclear. Trimming took off 5 bases at V and 6 bases at J, with 7 bases between the two ends. The CDR3 spans 12 residues. Germline V gene data show CDR1 as KGHSH and CDR2 as LQKENI. This chain's CDR3 is CASSERHEKLFF. The CDR3 bases are TGTGCCAGCTCAGAACGGCATGAAAAACTGTTTTTT.

V is TRBV5-1 and J is TRBJ1-4; D is ambiguous. This CDR3 region has 15 residues. Per the germline V gene, CDR1 is SGHRS and CDR2 is YFSETQ. Trimming shortened V by 0 bases and J by 6 bases, and 12 bases separated the two germline ends. The CDR3 sequence is CASSLDVGSYEKLFF. The CDR3 DNA reads as TGCGCCAGCAGCTTGGATGTGGGCAGTTATGAAAAACTGTTTTTT.